This is a list of T cell receptor beta chains from one sample in a study of blood T cell repertoires in COVID-19. The protocol was immunoSEQ multiplex PCR, while the TCRdb copy is restricted to in-frame clones and leaves out a portion. Here the sample spans approximately 6,000 clones, roughly nine tenths being singletons. Sequenced sample: peripheral blood. The receptors derive from a human donor in a cohort sampled during active COVID-19. The CDR3 runs from the conserved cysteine through the conserved F or W. Fields, in order: D gene, V gene, clone size, J gene, CDR3 protein, CDR3 DNA. A D gene is named only where the DNA matches it firmly. Where a row states a size, it is once, few, many or the class of an expanded clone; other rows omit it.

d_call: -; v_call: TRBV27; clone_size: once; j_call: TRBJ2-1; cdr3_aa: CASSSGLIYNEQFF; cdr3_nt: TGTGCCAGCAGTTCGGGTCTTATCTACAATGAGCAGTTCTTC
d_call: TRBD2; v_call: TRBV2; clone_size: -; j_call: TRBJ2-3; cdr3_aa: CASSLGLAGYLDTQYF; cdr3_nt: TGTGCCAGCAGTCTGGGACTAGCGGGGTATTTAGATACGCAGTATTTT
d_call: TRBD1; v_call: TRBV7-9; clone_size: -; j_call: TRBJ2-3; cdr3_aa: CASSLEGQGTSGTQYF; cdr3_nt: TGTGCCAGCAGCTTAGAGGGACAGGGTACGTCGGGCACGCAGTATTTT
d_call: -; v_call: TRBV2; clone_size: once; j_call: TRBJ1-4; cdr3_aa: CASSDGLKLFF; cdr3_nt: TGTGCCAGCAGTGATGGGCTTAAACTGTTTTTT
d_call: TRBD1; v_call: TRBV18; clone_size: -; j_call: TRBJ2-7; cdr3_aa: CASSPGTDYEQYF; cdr3_nt: TGTGCCAGCTCACCGGGGACAGACTACGAGCAGTACTTC
d_call: -; v_call: TRBV9; clone_size: -; j_call: TRBJ1-4; cdr3_aa: CASSVSGFATNEKLFF; cdr3_nt: TGTGCCAGCAGCGTTTCAGGGTTTGCAACTAATGAAAAACTGTTTTTT
d_call: -; v_call: TRBV6-5; clone_size: -; j_call: TRBJ2-2; cdr3_aa: CAAHSVSVSGELFF; cdr3_nt: TGTGCCGCCCACTCGGTCAGCGTCTCCGGGGAGCTGTTTTTT
d_call: TRBD1; v_call: TRBV5-8; clone_size: -; j_call: TRBJ2-3; cdr3_aa: CASSSGQGTDTQYF; cdr3_nt: TGTGCCAGCAGCTCAGGACAGGGCACAGATACGCAGTATTTT
d_call: TRBD1; v_call: TRBV7-2; clone_size: -; j_call: TRBJ1-2; cdr3_aa: CASSLAHQGASYGYTF; cdr3_nt: TGTGCCAGCAGCTTAGCGCATCAGGGGGCTTCCTATGGCTACACCTTC
d_call: TRBD1; v_call: TRBV7-9; clone_size: -; j_call: TRBJ1-1; cdr3_aa: CASSVYRGEYDTEAFF; cdr3_nt: TGTGCCAGCAGCGTGTACAGGGGTGAATATGACACTGAAGCTTTCTTT
d_call: -; v_call: TRBV6-5; clone_size: -; j_call: TRBJ2-4; cdr3_aa: CASRAPKNIQYF; cdr3_nt: TGTGCCAGCAGGGCCCCCAAAAACATTCAGTACTTC
d_call: TRBD2; v_call: TRBV9; clone_size: -; j_call: TRBJ2-1; cdr3_aa: CASSVGSGGQGEQFF; cdr3_nt: TGTGCCAGCAGCGTAGGGAGCGGGGGTCAGGGTGAGCAGTTCTTC
d_call: TRBD2; v_call: TRBV7-8; clone_size: few; j_call: TRBJ2-1; cdr3_aa: CASSSNSGGAYNEQFF; cdr3_nt: TGTGCCAGCAGCTCGAATAGCGGGGGGGCTTACAATGAGCAGTTCTTC
d_call: -; v_call: TRBV7-2; clone_size: few; j_call: TRBJ1-5; cdr3_aa: CASSLETGVNQPQHF; cdr3_nt: TGTGCCAGCAGCTTAGAGACAGGAGTCAATCAGCCCCAGCATTTT
d_call: TRBD2; v_call: TRBV5-1; clone_size: once; j_call: TRBJ2-3; cdr3_aa: CASSPLTSGGEPDTQYF; cdr3_nt: TGCGCCAGCAGCCCACTGACTAGCGGGGGAGAACCAGATACGCAGTATTTT
d_call: -; v_call: TRBV13; clone_size: -; j_call: TRBJ2-3; cdr3_aa: CASSLSSHTDTQYF; cdr3_nt: TGTGCCAGCAGCTTAAGTAGCCACACAGATACGCAGTATTTT
d_call: -; v_call: TRBV3-1/TRBV3-2; clone_size: -; j_call: TRBJ2-7; cdr3_aa: CASSQERGPLYEQYF; cdr3_nt: TGTGCCAGCAGCCAAGAAAGGGGTCCCCTCTACGAGCAGTACTTC
d_call: -; v_call: TRBV7-2; clone_size: -; j_call: TRBJ2-7; cdr3_aa: CASSPRQTRTYEQYF; cdr3_nt: TGTGCCAGCAGCCCCCGACAGACAAGAACCTACGAGCAGTACTTC
d_call: TRBD1; v_call: TRBV27; clone_size: -; j_call: TRBJ1-6; cdr3_aa: CASSLWTGENSPLHF; cdr3_nt: TGTGCCAGCAGTTTGTGGACAGGGGAGAACTCACCCCTCCACTTT
d_call: TRBD1; v_call: TRBV10-3; clone_size: -; j_call: TRBJ1-2; cdr3_aa: CAIQGTGNGGYTF; cdr3_nt: TGTGCCATCCAAGGGACAGGGAATGGAGGCTACACCTTC
d_call: TRBD1; v_call: TRBV6-5; clone_size: -; j_call: TRBJ1-1; cdr3_aa: CASRARTGSTEAFF; cdr3_nt: TGTGCCAGCAGAGCTAGGACAGGGTCCACTGAAGCTTTCTTT
d_call: TRBD1; v_call: TRBV19; clone_size: -; j_call: TRBJ2-1; cdr3_aa: CASSTGTGVPNEQFF; cdr3_nt: TGTGCCAGTAGTACCGGGACAGGGGTTCCCAATGAGCAGTTCTTC
d_call: -; v_call: TRBV5-5; clone_size: -; j_call: TRBJ2-7; cdr3_aa: CASSLITGSYEQYF; cdr3_nt: TGTGCCAGCAGCTTGATTACAGGCTCCTACGAGCAGTACTTC
d_call: -; v_call: TRBV5-1; clone_size: -; j_call: TRBJ2-7; cdr3_aa: CASSLESAGISYEQYF; cdr3_nt: TGCGCCAGCAGCTTGGAAAGCGCAGGGATTAGTTACGAGCAGTACTTC
d_call: -; v_call: TRBV15; clone_size: -; j_call: TRBJ1-1; cdr3_aa: CATSRPTGTNTEAFF; cdr3_nt: TGTGCCACCAGCAGGCCCACAGGGACGAACACTGAAGCTTTCTTT
d_call: TRBD1; v_call: TRBV6-5; clone_size: -; j_call: TRBJ2-7; cdr3_aa: CASSRQYGQGWYF; cdr3_nt: TGTGCCAGCAGTCGCCAATATGGACAGGGTTGGTACTTC
d_call: TRBD2; v_call: TRBV6-4; clone_size: -; j_call: TRBJ2-3; cdr3_aa: CASRASGGQDTQYF; cdr3_nt: TGTGCCAGCAGGGCCAGCGGGGGGCAAGATACGCAGTATTTT
d_call: -; v_call: TRBV13; clone_size: -; j_call: TRBJ2-2; cdr3_aa: CASSLARARELFF; cdr3_nt: TGTGCCAGCAGCTTAGCCAGGGCCAGGGAGCTGTTTTTT
d_call: -; v_call: TRBV5-1; clone_size: -; j_call: TRBJ1-2; cdr3_aa: CASSLAGGYYGYTF; cdr3_nt: TGCGCCAGCAGCTTGGCCGGCGGATACTATGGCTACACCTTC
d_call: -; v_call: TRBV2; clone_size: -; j_call: TRBJ2-5; cdr3_aa: CAGRDNQETQYF; cdr3_nt: TGTGCCGGCAGGGACAACCAAGAGACCCAGTACTTC
d_call: TRBD1; v_call: TRBV30; clone_size: -; j_call: TRBJ1-1; cdr3_aa: CAWSVGTGENTEAFF; cdr3_nt: TGTGCCTGGAGTGTGGGGACAGGAGAGAACACTGAAGCTTTCTTT
d_call: -; v_call: TRBV12-3/TRBV12-4; clone_size: -; j_call: TRBJ2-2; cdr3_aa: CASSFRTGELFF; cdr3_nt: TGTGCCAGCAGTTTCAGAACCGGGGAGCTGTTTTTT
d_call: -; v_call: TRBV10-2; clone_size: -; j_call: TRBJ2-7; cdr3_aa: CASSAAGALPGEQYF; cdr3_nt: TGCGCCAGCAGTGCGGCAGGGGCCCTCCCGGGGGAGCAGTACTTC
d_call: -; v_call: TRBV10-3; clone_size: -; j_call: TRBJ1-2; cdr3_aa: CAISGQFYGYTF; cdr3_nt: TGTGCCATCAGCGGACAGTTTTATGGCTACACCTTC
d_call: -; v_call: TRBV6-5; clone_size: once; j_call: TRBJ2-5; cdr3_aa: CASSYSVGQETQYF; cdr3_nt: TGTGCCAGCAGTTACTCTGTCGGCCAAGAGACCCAGTACTTC
d_call: TRBD1; v_call: TRBV5-1; clone_size: -; j_call: TRBJ1-2; cdr3_aa: CASSLGQGTYGYTF; cdr3_nt: TGCGCCAGCAGCTTGGGACAGGGGACTTATGGCTACACCTTC
d_call: TRBD2; v_call: TRBV9; clone_size: once; j_call: TRBJ2-1; cdr3_aa: CASSVAGGSYNEQFF; cdr3_nt: TGTGCCAGCAGCGTAGCGGGGGGATCCTACAATGAGCAGTTCTTC
d_call: -; v_call: TRBV3-1/TRBV3-2; clone_size: -; j_call: TRBJ1-3; cdr3_aa: CASSQLFSGNTIYF; cdr3_nt: TGTGCCAGCAGCCAACTCTTCTCTGGAAACACCATATATTTT
d_call: -; v_call: TRBV20-1; clone_size: -; j_call: TRBJ1-1; cdr3_aa: CSSPGVGFF; cdr3_nt: TGCAGTTCGCCGGGGGTAGGTTTCTTT
d_call: TRBD1; v_call: TRBV11-3; clone_size: -; j_call: TRBJ2-3; cdr3_aa: CASSPGQITDTQYF; cdr3_nt: TGTGCCAGCAGCCCGGGACAGATCACAGATACGCAGTATTTT